This is a list of T cell receptor beta chains from one sample in a study of blood T cell repertoires in COVID-19. Using immunoSEQ multiplex PCR, the repertoire was profiled, and TCRdb retains in-frame clones only, with some absent. This sample has some 70,000 clones, with 70% to 90% found just once. The material sequenced was peripheral blood. These receptors all stem from a woman aged 45-65 years with COVID-19, enrolled during active disease. CDR3s include the opening cysteine and the closing phenylalanine or tryptophan. The D gene is left open where the match is weak. Clone size is stated in some rows and not others, as once, few, many or a class when expanded.

TRBJ2-6 | NA | NA | TRBV6-6 | CASSYGAGANVLTF | TGTGCCAGCAGTTATGGAGCGGGGGCCAACGTCCTGACTTTC
TRBJ2-1 | once | NA | TRBV11-2 | CASSPPGTPLQGEQFF | TGTGCCAGCAGCCCCCCTGGGACACCCTTACAGGGTGAGCAGTTCTTC
TRBJ1-5 | NA | TRBD1 | TRBV5-1 | CASSRQGEQPQHF | TGCGCCAGCAGCAGGCAGGGGGAGCAGCCCCAGCATTTT
TRBJ1-2 | NA | TRBD1 | TRBV2 | CASSVTGGADGYTF | TGTGCCAGCAGCGTTACAGGGGGCGCGGATGGCTACACCTTC
TRBJ1-2 | NA | NA | TRBV5-1 | CASGTRGGSGYGYTF | TGCGCCAGCGGGACTCGGGGAGGGTCTGGCTATGGCTACACCTTC
TRBJ1-6 | NA | NA | TRBV5-1 | CASPSFPLHF | TGCGCCAGTCCTTCTTTCCCCCTCCACTTT
TRBJ2-6 | NA | NA | TRBV7-2 | CASSSDSGANVLTF | TGTGCCAGCAGTTCAGACTCTGGGGCCAACGTCCTGACTTTC
TRBJ2-3 | once | NA | TRBV27 | CASSYAGMSTDTQYF | TGTGCCAGCAGTTACGCGGGAATGAGCACAGATACGCAGTATTTT
TRBJ2-2 | NA | NA | TRBV6-5 | CASSTSITGELFF | TGTGCCAGCAGCACTAGTATTACCGGGGAGCTGTTTTTT
TRBJ1-1 | NA | TRBD1 | TRBV2 | CASSYGQGNLNTEAFF | TGTGCCAGCAGCTATGGACAGGGGAATCTGAACACTGAAGCTTTCTTT
TRBJ1-3 | NA | TRBD1 | TRBV9 | CASSVELGDSSGNTIYF | TGTGCCAGCAGCGTAGAATTAGGGGACAGCTCTGGAAACACCATATATTTT
TRBJ2-7 | NA | TRBD1 | TRBV3-1/TRBV3-2 | CASSQQGETLRGQYF | TGTGCCAGCAGCCAACAGGGGGAGACTTTACGAGGGCAGTACTTC
TRBJ2-3 | NA | TRBD2 | TRBV6-1 | CASSEGWGGAGTDTQYF | TGTGCCAGCAGTGAGGGTTGGGGAGGGGCTGGGACAGATACGCAGTATTTT
TRBJ2-5 | NA | TRBD1 | TRBV7-9 | CASSLAGGRFQETQYF | TGTGCCAGCAGCTTAGCAGGGGGCCGTTTCCAAGAGACCCAGTACTTC
TRBJ2-7 | NA | NA | TRBV28 | CASSSVYEQYF | TGTGCCAGCAGTTCTGTGTACGAGCAGTACTTC
TRBJ2-5 | once | TRBD1 | TRBV7-2 | CASSPRDRRETQYF | TGTGCCAGCAGCCCCCGGGACAGGAGAGAGACCCAGTACTTC
TRBJ1-4 | once | NA | TRBV12-3/TRBV12-4 | CASSLIQEKLFF | TGTGCCAGCAGTTTAATCCAGGAAAAACTGTTTTTT
TRBJ1-5 | NA | NA | TRBV6-5 | CASTMSFNQPQHF | TGTGCCAGCACGATGAGTTTCAATCAGCCCCAGCATTTT